Shown below are 14 T cell receptor beta chains from a single sample sequenced in a study of T-cell memory formation after mild COVID-19. Each CDR3 protein gets one entry after TCRdb re-called the 5' RACE reads with MiXCR. This table holds hundreds of thousands of distinct CDR3 sequences, 12% to 15% found once. What was sequenced was PBMCs or a T cell subset sorted from them (not recorded which). All receptors come from a young man who had mild COVID-19 (a few samples of this study predate the infection). Cell type and time point are not known.

The sample holds many counts of this clonotype. The rearrangement uses TRBV20-1 and TRBJ1-2, with TRBD1 identical over 7 bases. The CDR3 consists of 13 residues. Germline V gene data show CDR1 as DFQATT and CDR2 as SNEGSKA (reference sequence). Unmatched junction bases numbered 3, after V lost 1 base and J lost 4 bases. CDR3 sequence (DNA): TGCAGTGCTAGAGGTGGGACAGTCTATGGCTACACCTTC. This gives the protein CSARGGTVYGYTF.

This chain joins TRBV4-3 and TRBJ2-1; TRBD2 matches 15 bases. Germline lookup yields CDR1 LGHNA and CDR2 YSLEER. This CDR3 spans 16 amino acids. J lost 7 bases, V lost 2 bases, and 3 bases had no gene match. CDR3 nucleotides: TGCGCCAGCAGCCAACTGGGACTAGCGGGGGGTAATGAGCAGTTCTTC. Its protein is CASSQLGLAGGNEQFF.

The genes are TRBV5-8 and TRBJ1-5, with TRBD1 matching 10 bases. The length of the CDR3 is 19 residues. Germline V lookup: CDR1 SGHTS, CDR2 YDEGEE. V shed 1 base, J shed 0 bases, and the junction held 10 bases outside the gene matches. The CDR3 nucleotides read TGTGCCAGCAGCTTGTTCCGGGACAGGGGATCCTATAGCAATCAGCCCCAGCATTTT. Protein sequence: CASSLFRDRGSYSNQPQHF.

The rearrangement uses TRBV4-1 and TRBJ2-3; the match to TRBD2 covers 8 bases. V dropped 1 base and J dropped 6; count of bases not matched to a gene: 9. Germline V lookup: CDR1 MGHRA, CDR2 YSYEKL. The CDR3 length is 16 residues. CDR3 coding DNA: TGCGCCAGCAGCCAAGTAGGCCGGGGGGGCGGGGATACGCAGTATTTT. As protein: CASSQVGRGGGDTQYF.

This clonotype appeared many times. The chain carries TRBV5-5 and TRBJ1-2, with TRBD1 matching 10 bases. Germline loops: CDR1 SGHKS, CDR2 YYEKEE (reference sequence). V lost 4 bases, J lost 4 bases, and 4 bases stayed unmatched. The CDR3 contains 14 residues. CDR3 coding DNA: TGTGCCAGCAGCATCCGGGACAGGGGCTATGGCTACACCTTC. Translating gives CASSIRDRGYGYTF.

This chain joins TRBV7-2 and TRBJ2-7, with D perhaps given as TRBD1 or TRBD2 (5 bases each). The V end was cut by 3 bases, the J end by 3 bases, with 18 bases between. This CDR3 is built from 16 residues. The germline V gene has CDR1 SGHTA and CDR2 FQGNSA. The CDR3 DNA reads TGTGCCAGCAGCTTGCCCGGCTCGAGGGGAGTCTACGAGCAGTACTTC. Its translation is CASSLPGSRGVYEQYF.

This clonotype was seen a handful of times. The CDR3 protein is CASSQDVAVGNEQFF. In nucleotides, the CDR3 is TGTGCCAGCAGCCAAGATGTGGCAGTGGGGAATGAGCAGTTCTTC. This chain connects TRBV4-2 to TRBJ2-1; unclear D gene. The CDR3 is made up of 15 amino acids. Trimming cost V 0 bases and J 7 bases, with 13 bases left between them. Germline-derived CDR1 and CDR2 are LGHNA and YNFKEQ.

CDR3: CASSLSGPGSADTQYF. The CDR3 bases are TGTGCCAGCAGCCTCTCAGGGCCAGGGAGCGCAGATACGCAGTATTTT. The chain carries TRBV7-6 and TRBJ2-3; D could derive from TRBD1 or TRBD2 (5 bases each). Germline lookup yields CDR1 SGHVS and CDR2 FNYEAQ. Trimming pared 5 bases from V and 4 bases from J, leaving 19 bases between. CDR3 length: 16 amino acids.

The V call is TRBV15, the J call TRBJ1-1; the D is unclear. This CDR3 region has 13 residues. The germline V gene has CDR1 LNHNV and CDR2 YYDKDF (reference sequence). Trimming pared 0 bases from V and 0 bases from J, leaving 2 bases between. Written as DNA, the CDR3 is TGTGCCACCAGCAGAGACCTGAACACTGAAGCTTTCTTT. It encodes CATSRDLNTEAFF.

The chain carries TRBV4-1 and TRBJ1-6; D not resolved. The CDR3 contains 13 residues. Trimming shortened V by 1 base and J by 9 bases, and 7 bases separated the two germline ends. CDR1 and CDR2 (germline): MGHRA, YSYEKL. The CDR3 DNA is TGCGCCAGCAGCCAAGTGGTTAGTTCACCCCTCCACTTT. Translation: CASSQVVSSPLHF.

The chain uses TRBV6-5 and TRBJ2-1; D is unresolved. In germline, CDR1 is MNHEY, CDR2 SVGAGI. This CDR3 contains 13 residues. V gave up 0 bases and J gave up 5 bases, with 5 bases separating them. This CDR3 reads CASSYSVDNEQFF. The CDR3 region has the DNA TGTGCCAGCAGTTACTCGGTCGACAATGAGCAGTTCTTC.

This clonotype came up a few times. V is TRBV19 and J is TRBJ2-5; weak D call: TRBD2 (5 bases). This CDR3 contains 15 residues. Germline assignment: CDR1 LNHDA and CDR2 SQIVND (reference sequence). Trimming cost V 6 bases and J 9 bases, with 23 bases left between them. CDR3 protein: CASSRGKQPPGSQYF. The CDR3, as DNA: TGTGCCAGTAGCCGAGGGAAGCAACCTCCGGGGTCCCAGTACTTC.

The genes are TRBV10-3 and TRBJ2-2; 7 bases line up with TRBD1. Trimming at V came to 6 bases and at J to 6 bases, leaving 10 bases not matched to a gene. Germline CDR1 reads ENHRY; CDR2 reads SYGVKD. The CDR3 is made up of 15 amino acids. CDR3 DNA: TGTGCCATCAGGCGGTGGCAGGGGGACGCCGGGGAGCTGTTTTTT. It is translated as CAIRRWQGDAGELFF.

This clonotype has just a few counts. The genes are TRBV7-8 and TRBJ1-4, with 10 bases matching TRBD1. After removal of 5 bases from V and 7 bases from J, the junction contained 7 bases not matched to a gene. The CDR3 has 15 amino acids. Germline loops: CDR1 SGHVS, CDR2 FQNEAQ. The CDR3 loop reads CASSPKTGGFEKLFF. In nucleotides, the CDR3 is TGTGCCAGCAGCCCCAAGACAGGGGGCTTTGAAAAACTGTTTTTT.